This paragraph reports one T cell receptor (beta chain). Antigen: not known. The data were obtained in a study of PD-1 blockade in classical Hodgkin lymphoma. Whole-study results and caveats: The baseline diversity of complete responders showed similarity to that of newly diagnosed patients.

The assay was immunoSEQ multiplex PCR, and TCRdb's table has in-frame clones only and misses some. This table has 13,000 to 15,000 clones, 65% to 85% appearing once. Every single patient, without exception, relapsed after autologous stem cell transplantation, and brentuximab vedotin exposure varied. The sample in question was peripheral blood mononuclear cells (PBMCs), obtained before the second cycle of nivolumab. The receptor comes from a human donor with classical Hodgkin lymphoma.

CDR3 DNA: TGTGCCAGCAGCAACCTGGCGGGCGGGTCTGGGGCCAACGTCCTGACTTTC. It specifies CASSNLAGGSGANVLTF. This sequence joins TRBV7-2 and TRBJ2-6, with D possibly matching TRBD2 (5 bases). The CDR3 is 17 residues long. Germline V lookup: CDR1 SGHTA, CDR2 FQGNSA. The V end was cut by 5 bases, the J end by 1 base, with 15 bases between.